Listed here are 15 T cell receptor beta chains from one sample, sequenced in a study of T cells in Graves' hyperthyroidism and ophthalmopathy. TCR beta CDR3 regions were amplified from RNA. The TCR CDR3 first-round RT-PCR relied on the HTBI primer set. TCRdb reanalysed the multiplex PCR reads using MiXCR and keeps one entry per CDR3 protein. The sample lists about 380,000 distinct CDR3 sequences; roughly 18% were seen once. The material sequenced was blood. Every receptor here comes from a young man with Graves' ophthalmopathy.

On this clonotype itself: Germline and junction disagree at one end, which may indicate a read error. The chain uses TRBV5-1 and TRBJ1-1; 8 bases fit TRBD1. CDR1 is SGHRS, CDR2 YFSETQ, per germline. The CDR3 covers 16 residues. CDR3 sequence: CACSKTGGSGNTEAFF. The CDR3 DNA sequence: TGCGCCTGCAGCAAAACAGGGGGGAGTGGAAACACTGAAGCTTTCTTT.

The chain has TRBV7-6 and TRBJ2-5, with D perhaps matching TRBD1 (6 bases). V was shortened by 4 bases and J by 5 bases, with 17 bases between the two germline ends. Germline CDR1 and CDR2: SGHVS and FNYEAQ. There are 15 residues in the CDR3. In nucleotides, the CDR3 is TGTGCCAGCAGCTCGAGGGGGACCACCGGGGAGACCCAGTACTTC. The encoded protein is CASSSRGTTGETQYF.

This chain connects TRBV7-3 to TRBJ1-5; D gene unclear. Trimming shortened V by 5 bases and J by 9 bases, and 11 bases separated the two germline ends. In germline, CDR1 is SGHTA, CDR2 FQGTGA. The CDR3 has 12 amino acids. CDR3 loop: CASSTNGGPQHF. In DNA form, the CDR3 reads TGTGCCAGCAGCACGAACGGAGGGCCCCAGCATTTT.

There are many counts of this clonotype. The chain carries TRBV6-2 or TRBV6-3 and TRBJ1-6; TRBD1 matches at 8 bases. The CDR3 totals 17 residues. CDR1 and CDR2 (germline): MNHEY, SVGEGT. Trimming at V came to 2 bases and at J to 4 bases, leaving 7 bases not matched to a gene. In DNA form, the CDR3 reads TGTGCCAGCAGTTACGACCGGACAGGGTGGTATAATTCACCCCTCCACTTT. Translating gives CASSYDRTGWYNSPLHF.

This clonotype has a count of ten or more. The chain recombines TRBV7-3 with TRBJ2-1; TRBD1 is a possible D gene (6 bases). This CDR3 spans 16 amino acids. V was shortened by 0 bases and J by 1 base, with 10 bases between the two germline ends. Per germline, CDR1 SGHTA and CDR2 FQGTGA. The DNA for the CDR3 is TGTGCCAGCAGCTTAACTGGGACAACTTCCTACAATGAGCAGTTCTTC. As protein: CASSLTGTTSYNEQFF.

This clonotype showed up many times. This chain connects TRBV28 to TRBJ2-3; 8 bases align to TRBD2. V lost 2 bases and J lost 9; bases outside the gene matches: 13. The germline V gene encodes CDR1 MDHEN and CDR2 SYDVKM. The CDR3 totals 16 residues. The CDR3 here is CASSLPYSGVPRTQYF. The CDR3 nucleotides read TGTGCCAGCAGTTTACCATATAGCGGGGTCCCGCGGACGCAGTATTTT.

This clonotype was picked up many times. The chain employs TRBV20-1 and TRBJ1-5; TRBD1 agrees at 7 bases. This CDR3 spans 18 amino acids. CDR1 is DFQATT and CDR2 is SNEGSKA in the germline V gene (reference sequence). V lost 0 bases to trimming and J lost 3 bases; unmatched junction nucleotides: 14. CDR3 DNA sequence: TGCAGTGCTAGAGATCGGGGGCTGACAGGGATAAACAATCAGCCCCAGCATTTT. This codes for CSARDRGLTGINNQPQHF.

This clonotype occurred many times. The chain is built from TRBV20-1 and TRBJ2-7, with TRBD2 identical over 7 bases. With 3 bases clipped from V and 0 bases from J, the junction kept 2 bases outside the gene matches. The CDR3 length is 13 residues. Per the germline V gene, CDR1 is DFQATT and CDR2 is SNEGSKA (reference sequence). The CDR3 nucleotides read TGCAGTGCTAGGGGGGACTACTCCTACGAGCAGTACTTC. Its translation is CSARGDYSYEQYF.

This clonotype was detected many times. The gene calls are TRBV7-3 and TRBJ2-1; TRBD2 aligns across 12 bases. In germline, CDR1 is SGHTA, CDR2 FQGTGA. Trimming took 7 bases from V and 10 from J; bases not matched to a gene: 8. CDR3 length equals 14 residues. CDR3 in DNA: TGTGCCAGCACCCCGACTAGCGGGGGACGGGAGCAGTTCTTC. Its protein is CASTPTSGGREQFF. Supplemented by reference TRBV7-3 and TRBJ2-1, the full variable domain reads GAGVSQTPSNKVTEKGKYVELRCDPISGHTALYWYRQSLGQGPEFLIYFQGTGAADDSGLPNDRFFAVRPEGSVSTLKIQRTERGDSAVYLCASTPTSGGREQFFGPGTRLTVL.

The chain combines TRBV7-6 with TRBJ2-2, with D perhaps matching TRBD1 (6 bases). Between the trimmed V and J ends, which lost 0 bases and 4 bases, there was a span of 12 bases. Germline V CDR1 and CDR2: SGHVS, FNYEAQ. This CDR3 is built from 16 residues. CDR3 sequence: CASSLAGATSTGELFF. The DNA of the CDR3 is TGTGCCAGCAGCTTAGCGGGGGCGACTTCCACCGGGGAGCTGTTTTTT.

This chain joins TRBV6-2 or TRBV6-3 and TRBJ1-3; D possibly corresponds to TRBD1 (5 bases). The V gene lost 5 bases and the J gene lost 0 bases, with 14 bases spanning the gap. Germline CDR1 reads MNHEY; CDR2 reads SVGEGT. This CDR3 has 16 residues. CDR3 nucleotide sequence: TGTGCCAGCAGTCGGGACTTGGGGAGCTCTGGAAACACCATATATTTT. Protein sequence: CASSRDLGSSGNTIYF.

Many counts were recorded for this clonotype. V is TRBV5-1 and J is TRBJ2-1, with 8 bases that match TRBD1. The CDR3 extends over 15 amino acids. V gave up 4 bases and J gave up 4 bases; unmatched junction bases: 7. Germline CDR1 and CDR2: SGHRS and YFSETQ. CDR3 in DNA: TGCGCCAGCAGCCTGGGGGGACAGGAATACAATGAGCAGTTCTTC. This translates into CASSLGGQEYNEQFF. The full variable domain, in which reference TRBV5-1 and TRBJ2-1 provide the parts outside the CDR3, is KAGVTQTPRYLIKTRGQQVTLSCSPISGHRSVSWYQQTPGQGLQFLFEYFSETQRNKGNFPGRFSGRQFSNSRSEMNVSTLELGDSALYLCASSLGGQEYNEQFFGPGTRLTVL.

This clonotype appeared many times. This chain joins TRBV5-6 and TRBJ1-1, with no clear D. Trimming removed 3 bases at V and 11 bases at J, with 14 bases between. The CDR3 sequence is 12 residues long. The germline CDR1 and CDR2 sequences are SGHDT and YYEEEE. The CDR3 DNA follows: TGTGCCAGCAGCTCCGGGCCGGGTGGCGCTTTCTTT. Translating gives CASSSGPGGAFF.

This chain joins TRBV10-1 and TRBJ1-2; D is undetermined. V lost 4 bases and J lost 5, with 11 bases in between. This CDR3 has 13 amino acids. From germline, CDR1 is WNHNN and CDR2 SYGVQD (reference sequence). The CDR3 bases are TGCGCCAGCAGTGCCGACGGCGCTTATGGCTACACCTTC. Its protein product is CASSADGAYGYTF.

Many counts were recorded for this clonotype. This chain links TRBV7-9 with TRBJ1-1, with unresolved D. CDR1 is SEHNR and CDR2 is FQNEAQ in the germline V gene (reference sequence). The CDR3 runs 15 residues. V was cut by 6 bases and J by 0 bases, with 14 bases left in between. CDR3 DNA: TGTGCCAGCAGTCCCCTCTCGATGGTGAACACTGAAGCTTTCTTT. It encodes CASSPLSMVNTEAFF.